This T cell receptor beta chain was found in a study of T cells in Graves' hyperthyroidism and ophthalmopathy. Study-wide points: Most thyroid clonotypes with frequency above 0.001 were detected in blood. Ophthalmopathy was separated from stable hyperthyroidism by a 13 V-J model.

The CDR3 totals 17 residues. Germline V lookup: CDR1 SEHNR, CDR2 FQNEAQ (reference sequence). V lost 0 bases and J lost 7; bases outside the gene matches: 9. Regions amplified from RNA transcripts were the TCR beta CDR3 regions. The HTBI primer set was used in a first-round RT-PCR of the TCR CDR3. TCRdb reprocessed the multiplex PCR reads with MiXCR, giving one entry per CDR3 protein. The sample has some 510,000 distinct CDR3 sequences, around 45% seen once. As concerns this clonotype: Its antigen remains unknown.

This chain connects TRBV7-9 to TRBJ1-1, with 12 bases aligning to TRBD1. The TCR was taken from a young woman with Graves' hyperthyroidism. Input material: peripheral blood or thyroid tissue (not recorded which). CDR3 loop: CASSLAPGQGANGEAFF. The CDR3 region has the DNA TGTGCCAGCAGCTTAGCGCCGGGACAGGGGGCAAATGGTGAAGCTTTCTTT.